A single sample is the source of the 23 T cell receptor beta chains below, sequenced in a study of blood T cell repertoires in COVID-19. Clones were read by immunoSEQ multiplex PCR, and TCRdb kept only the in-frame ones, dropping some. The sample yields about 220,000 clones, roughly 82% seen once. The specimen sequenced was peripheral blood. These receptor sequences come from a middle-aged man with active or convalescent COVID-19.

V usage is TRBV6-2 or TRBV6-3 and J usage is TRBJ2-7, with a possible D match to TRBD2 (7 bases). V lost 6 bases, J lost 0 bases, and 15 bases lay in between. The CDR3 runs to 15 residues. Germline V gene sequence: CDR1 MNHEY, CDR2 SVGEGT. CDR3 sequence (DNA): TGTGCCAGCAGCCCCTTAGGGGGGGTCTCCTACGAGCAGTACGTC. It encodes CASSPLGGVSYEQYV.

The rearrangement links TRBV11-2 to TRBJ2-5; TRBD2 aligns across 7 bases. Looked up from germline, CDR1 is SGHAT and CDR2 is FQNNGV. Trimming cost V 4 bases and J 3 bases; bases outside gene matches: 8. This CDR3 is 15 amino acids long. The CDR3: CASSSGWLAEETQYF. CDR3 DNA sequence: TGTGCCAGCAGCTCCGGGTGGCTAGCGGAAGAGACCCAGTACTTC.

This chain's CDR3 is CASSRQGAGTEAFF. CDR3 bases: TGTGCCAGCAGCCGACAGGGGGCGGGCACTGAAGCTTTCTTT. The genes are TRBV6-6 and TRBJ1-1; TRBD1 matches at 10 bases. Trimming at V came to 6 bases and at J to 4 bases, leaving 5 bases not matched to a gene. Germline V lookup: CDR1 MNHNY, CDR2 SVGAGI (reference sequence). The CDR3 has 14 amino acids.

The DNA for the CDR3 is TGTGCCAGCTCATTGACAGGGAATCAGCCCCAGCATTTT. Translation: CASSLTGNQPQHF. J is TRBJ1-5 and V is TRBV18; 7 bases agree with TRBD1. Losses at the gene ends were 5 bases for V and 4 bases for J; bases not matched to a gene: 2. CDR1 and CDR2 (germline): KGHSH, LQKENI. The CDR3 is made up of 13 amino acids.

V and J are TRBV5-1 and TRBJ1-2; D is perhaps TRBD1 (6 bases). V lost 4 bases and J lost 8, with 15 bases in between. The CDR3 is 13 residues long. In germline, CDR1 is SGHRS, CDR2 YFSETQ. The CDR3 region has the DNA TGCGCCAGCAGCCCAATAGGGGGGGTCGGCTACACCTTC. It is translated as CASSPIGGVGYTF. Filled out from reference TRBV5-1 and TRBJ1-2, the complete variable domain reads KAGVTQTPRYLIKTRGQQVTLSCSPISGHRSVSWYQQTPGQGLQFLFEYFSETQRNKGNFPGRFSGRQFSNSRSEMNVSTLELGDSALYLCASSPIGGVGYTFGSGTRLTVV.

The V gene is TRBV6-5, the J gene TRBJ2-1; possible D gene TRBD2, 5 bases. Looked up from germline, CDR1 is MNHEY and CDR2 is SVGAGI. CDR3 length equals 14 residues. Between the trimmed V and J ends, which lost 6 bases and 9 bases, there was a span of 18 bases. The CDR3 spells CASRATGKRIEQFF. CDR3 bases: TGTGCCAGCAGAGCGACGGGCAAGCGGATTGAGCAGTTCTTC.

The chain is built from TRBV19 and TRBJ2-1, with 13 bases identical to TRBD2. Germline V lookup: CDR1 LNHDA, CDR2 SQIVND (reference sequence). The CDR3 has 14 amino acids. Trimming removed 4 bases from V and 7 bases from J; junction bases left unmatched: 1. CDR3 amino acids: CASSTGLAGNEQFF. CDR3 nucleotide sequence: TGTGCCAGTAGTACGGGACTAGCGGGGAATGAGCAGTTCTTC. The full variable domain, with the rest looked up from reference TRBV19 and TRBJ2-1, is DGGITQSPKYLFRKEGQNVTLSCEQNLNHDAMYWYRQDPGQGLRLIYYSQIVNDFQKGDIAEGYSVSREKKESFPLTVTSAQKNPTAFYLCASSTGLAGNEQFFGPGTRLTVL.

The chain couples TRBV7-2 to TRBJ2-5; possible D gene TRBD1, 7 bases. Germline-derived CDR1 and CDR2 are SGHTA and FQGNSA. V lost 4 bases and J 3 bases, leaving 12 bases between the germline ends. This CDR3 is 14 amino acids long. The CDR3 coding sequence is TGTGCCAGCAGCTGGCAGGGGGGTGAAGAGACCCAGTACTTC. It yields the protein CASSWQGGEETQYF.

This chain connects TRBV28 to TRBJ2-7, with D possibly matching TRBD2 (5 bases). The CDR3 extends over 15 amino acids. The germline gives CDR1 MDHEN, CDR2 SYDVKM. V was trimmed by 5 bases and J by 2 bases, leaving 16 bases between them. CDR3 nucleotide sequence: TGTGCCAGCAGTCGAAATAGACTACGACCCTACGAGCAGTACTTC. Encoded protein: CASSRNRLRPYEQYF.

This chain connects TRBV10-2 to TRBJ1-1, with TRBD1 identical over 10 bases. Trimming cost V 6 bases and J 7 bases; bases outside gene matches: 11. The V gene's germline CDR1 is WSHSY and CDR2 SAAADI. The CDR3 extends over 15 amino acids. The CDR3 nucleotides are TGCGCCAGCAGCAGCAATCGGGACAGGGGTTTTGAAGCTTTCTTT. This encodes CASSSNRDRGFEAFF.

The chain uses TRBV11-2 and TRBJ2-2; 10 bases line up with TRBD2. CDR3 size: 16 residues. The V gene's germline CDR1 is SGHAT and CDR2 FQNNGV. The trim removed 5 bases at V and 1 base at J, leaving 4 bases unmatched. Here the CDR3 reads CASSPIAGGNTGELFF. CDR3 nucleotide sequence: TGTGCCAGCAGCCCAATAGCGGGGGGGAACACCGGGGAGCTGTTTTTT.

The rearrangement joins TRBV2 to TRBJ1-1, with 9 bases lining up with TRBD1. J gave up 5 bases and V 4 bases, and 17 bases lay outside the gene matches. Germline lookup yields CDR1 SNHLY and CDR2 FYNNEI. This CDR3 region has 18 residues. The CDR3 reads CASSASPYTGGGGTEAFF. For the CDR3, the DNA is TGTGCCAGCAGTGCTAGTCCTTATACAGGGGGCGGTGGTACTGAAGCTTTCTTT. Filled out from reference TRBV2 and TRBJ1-1, the complete variable domain reads EPEVTQTPSHQVTQMGQEVILRCVPISNHLYFYWYRQILGQKVEFLVSFYNNEISEKSEIFDDQFSVERPDGSNFTLKIRSTKLEDSAMYFCASSASPYTGGGGTEAFFGQGTRLTVV.

This clone was picked up a small number of times. The J gene is TRBJ1-2, the V gene TRBV18, with a possible D match to TRBD1 (6 bases). This CDR3 spans 15 amino acids. Germline values: CDR1 KGHSH, CDR2 LQKENI. Between the trimmed V and J ends, which lost 0 bases and 3 bases, there was a span of 11 bases. CDR3 in DNA: TGTGCCAGCTCACCACCGCCCAGGGGCCACTATGGCTACACCTTC. Its protein product is CASSPPPRGHYGYTF.

This chain's CDR3 is CASGSRDTYSGANVLTF. CDR3 nucleotides: TGTGCCAGCGGGAGCCGGGACACTTACTCTGGGGCCAACGTCCTGACTTTC. This sequence joins TRBV2 and TRBJ2-6; D is perhaps TRBD1 (6 bases). Germline lookup yields CDR1 SNHLY and CDR2 FYNNEI. Trimming removed 8 bases at V and 0 bases at J, with 17 bases between. The CDR3 length is 17 residues.

This sequence joins TRBV7-9 and TRBJ1-2, with 9 nucleotides matching TRBD1. With V trimmed by 1 base and J by 1 base, 4 bases remained unmatched. This CDR3 has 16 amino acids. Per germline, CDR1 SEHNR and CDR2 FQNEAQ (reference sequence). CDR3: CASSLGGQGINYGYTF. CDR3 in DNA: TGTGCCAGCAGCTTAGGCGGACAGGGGATTAACTATGGCTACACCTTC. Complete variable domain (other parts from reference TRBV7-9 and TRBJ1-2): DTGVSQNPRHKITKRGQNVTFRCDPISEHNRLYWYRQTLGQGPEFLTYFQNEAQLEKSRLLSDRFSAERPKGSFSTLEIQRTEQGDSAMYLCASSLGGQGINYGYTFGSGTRLTVV.

This rearrangement joins TRBV6-2 or TRBV6-3 to TRBJ2-6; D is ambiguous. The V gene lost 3 bases and the J gene lost 0 bases, with 6 bases spanning the gap. Germline assignment: CDR1 MNHEY and CDR2 SVGEGT. CDR3 size: 15 residues. The CDR3 sequence: CASSYASSGANVLTF. In DNA form, the CDR3 reads TGTGCCAGCAGTTATGCGAGCTCTGGGGCCAACGTCCTGACTTTC.

This clone is a singleton in its sample. The chain links TRBV9 to TRBJ1-3; the D gene is possibly TRBD1 (5 bases). The germline gives CDR1 SGDLS, CDR2 YYNGEE. CDR3 length: 17 residues. V dropped 3 bases and J dropped 0 bases, with 16 bases sitting between them. CDR3 in amino acids: CASSAQTAKDSGNTIYF. The CDR3 DNA reads TGTGCCAGCAGCGCCCAGACAGCTAAAGACTCTGGAAACACCATATATTTT.

The V call is TRBV5-1, the J call TRBJ2-3; 9 bases map to TRBD1. The CDR3 extends over 14 amino acids. The germline V gene encodes CDR1 SGHRS and CDR2 YFSETQ. The junction had 4 bases not matched to a gene; V was cut back by 5 bases and J by 3 bases. The CDR3 bases are TGCGCCAGCAGAACCGGGACAGGGACAGATACGCAGTATTTT. This gives the protein CASRTGTGTDTQYF.

This chain links TRBV7-9 with TRBJ1-6; 9 bases agree with TRBD1. Per the germline V gene, CDR1 is SEHNR and CDR2 is FQNEAQ (reference sequence). The CDR3 covers 16 residues. The V and J ends lost 3 bases and 8 bases, in that order; junction bases with no gene match: 8. The CDR3 here is CASSFETGGAYSPLHF. The CDR3 nucleotides are TGTGCCAGCAGCTTTGAAACAGGGGGCGCCTATTCACCCCTCCACTTT.

J is TRBJ2-5 and V is TRBV7-9, with TRBD1 matching over 8 bases. Germline assignment: CDR1 SEHNR and CDR2 FQNEAQ (reference sequence). The CDR3 is made up of 13 amino acids. J lost 2 bases, V lost 10 bases, and 6 bases had no gene match. The CDR3: CATTDRAQETQYF. CDR3 bases: TGTGCCACTACGGACAGGGCGCAAGAGACCCAGTACTTC.

The chain carries TRBV15 and TRBJ2-3; D ambiguous. V gave up 8 bases and J gave up 4 bases, with 16 bases separating them. The germline gives CDR1 LNHNV, CDR2 YYDKDF (reference sequence). CDR3 length equals 14 residues. The chain's CDR3 is CATRSLSRPDTQYF. DNA for the CDR3: TGTGCCACCCGAAGTCTTTCTAGACCAGATACGCAGTATTTT.

This clone was seen more than once but under ten times. The gene calls are TRBV5-1 and TRBJ1-4, with 8 bases matching TRBD1. Trimming cost V 3 bases and J 7 bases; bases outside gene matches: 11. CDR3 size: 16 residues. From germline, CDR1 is SGHRS and CDR2 YFSETQ. The CDR3 sequence: CASSYVVQGAGEKLFF. CDR3 in DNA: TGCGCCAGCAGCTACGTGGTCCAGGGGGCAGGTGAAAAACTGTTTTTT.

The chain is built from TRBV5-1 and TRBJ1-1, with D tentatively TRBD1 (5 bases). Trimming removed 5 bases from V and 5 bases from J, with 13 bases in between. The CDR3 has 13 amino acids. CDR1 is SGHRS, CDR2 YFSETQ, per germline. In DNA form, the CDR3 reads TGCGCCAGCAGTGAGCAGGGAAGGACTGAAGCTTTCTTT. Translated: CASSEQGRTEAFF.